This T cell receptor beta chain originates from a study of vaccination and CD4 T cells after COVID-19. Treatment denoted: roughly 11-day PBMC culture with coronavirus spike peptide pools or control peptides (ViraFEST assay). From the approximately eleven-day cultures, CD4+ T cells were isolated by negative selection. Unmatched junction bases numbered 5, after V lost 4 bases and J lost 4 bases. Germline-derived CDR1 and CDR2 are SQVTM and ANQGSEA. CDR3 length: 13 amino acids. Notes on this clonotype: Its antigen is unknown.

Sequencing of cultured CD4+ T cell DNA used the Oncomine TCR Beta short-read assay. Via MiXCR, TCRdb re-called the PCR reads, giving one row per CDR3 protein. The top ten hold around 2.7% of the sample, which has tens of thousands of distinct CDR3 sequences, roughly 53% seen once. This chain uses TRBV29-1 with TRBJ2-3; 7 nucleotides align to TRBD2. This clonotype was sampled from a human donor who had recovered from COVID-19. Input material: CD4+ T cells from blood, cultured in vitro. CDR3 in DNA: TGCAGCGTTGCGCGAGGGAGGGCAGATACGCAGTATTTT. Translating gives CSVARGRADTQYF.